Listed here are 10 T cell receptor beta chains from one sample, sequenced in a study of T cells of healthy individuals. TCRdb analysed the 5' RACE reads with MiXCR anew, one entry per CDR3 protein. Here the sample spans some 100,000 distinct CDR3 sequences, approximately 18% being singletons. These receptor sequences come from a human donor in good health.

The CDR3 sequence: CASSYSPSGANVLTF. The CDR3 region has the DNA TGTGCCAGCAGTTACTCACCCTCTGGGGCCAACGTCCTGACTTTC. This chain uses TRBV6-5 with TRBJ2-6; D unclear. CDR1 and CDR2 (germline): MNHEY, SVGAGI. CDR3 size: 15 residues. The germline V and J ends were trimmed by 0 bases and 0 bases, with 3 bases remaining between them.

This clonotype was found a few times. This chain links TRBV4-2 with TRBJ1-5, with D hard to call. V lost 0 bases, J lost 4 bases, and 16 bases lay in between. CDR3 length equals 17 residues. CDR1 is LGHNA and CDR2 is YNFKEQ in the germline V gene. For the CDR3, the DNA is TGTGCCAGCAGCCAAGAGATCCTCGGGCAGGAGAATCAGCCCCAGCATTTT. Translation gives CASSQEILGQENQPQHF.

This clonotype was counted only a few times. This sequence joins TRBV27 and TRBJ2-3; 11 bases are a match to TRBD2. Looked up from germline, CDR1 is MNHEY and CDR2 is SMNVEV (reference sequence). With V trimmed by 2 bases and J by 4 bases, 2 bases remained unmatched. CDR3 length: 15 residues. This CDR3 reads CASSLGLAGSDTQYF. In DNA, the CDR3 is TGTGCCAGCAGTTTAGGACTAGCGGGTTCAGATACGCAGTATTTT.

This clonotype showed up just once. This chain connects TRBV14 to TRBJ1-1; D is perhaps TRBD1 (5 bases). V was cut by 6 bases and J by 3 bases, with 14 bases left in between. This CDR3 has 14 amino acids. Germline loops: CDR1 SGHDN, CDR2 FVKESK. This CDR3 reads CASRGEYRHTEAFF. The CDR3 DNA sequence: TGTGCCAGCAGAGGGGAATATCGCCACACTGAAGCTTTCTTT.

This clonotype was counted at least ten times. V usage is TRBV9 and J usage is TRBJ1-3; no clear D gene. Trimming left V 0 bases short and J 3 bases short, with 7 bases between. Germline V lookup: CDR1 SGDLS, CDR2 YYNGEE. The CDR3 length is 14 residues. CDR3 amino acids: CASSVVPVGNTIYF. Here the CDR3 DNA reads TGTGCCAGCAGCGTAGTCCCAGTTGGAAACACCATATATTTT.

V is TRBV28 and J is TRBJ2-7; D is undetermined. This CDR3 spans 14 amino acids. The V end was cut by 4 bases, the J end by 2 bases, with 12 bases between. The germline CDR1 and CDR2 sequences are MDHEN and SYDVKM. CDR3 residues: CASSYLPGPYEQYF. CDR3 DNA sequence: TGTGCCAGCAGTTATCTCCCGGGCCCCTACGAGCAGTACTTC.

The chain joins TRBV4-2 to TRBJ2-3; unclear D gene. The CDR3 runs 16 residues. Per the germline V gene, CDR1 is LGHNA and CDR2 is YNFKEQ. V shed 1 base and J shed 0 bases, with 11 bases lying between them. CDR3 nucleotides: TGTGCCAGCAGCCAAGGAGGTTTTCCTAGCACAGATACGCAGTATTTT. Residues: CASSQGGFPSTDTQYF.

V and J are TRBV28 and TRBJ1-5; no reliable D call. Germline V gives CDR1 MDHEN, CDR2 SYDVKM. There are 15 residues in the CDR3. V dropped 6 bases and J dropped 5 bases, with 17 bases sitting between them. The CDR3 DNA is TGTGCCAGCAGCCTGGCGGGGAATTTTTATCAGCCCCAGCATTTT. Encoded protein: CASSLAGNFYQPQHF.

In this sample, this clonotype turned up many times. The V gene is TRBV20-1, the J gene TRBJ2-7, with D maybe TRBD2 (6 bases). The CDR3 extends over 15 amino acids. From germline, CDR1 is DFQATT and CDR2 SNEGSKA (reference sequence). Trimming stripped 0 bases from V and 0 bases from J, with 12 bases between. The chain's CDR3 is CSARDPRDPSYEQYF. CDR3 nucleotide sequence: TGCAGTGCTAGAGATCCGCGGGACCCCTCCTACGAGCAGTACTTC.

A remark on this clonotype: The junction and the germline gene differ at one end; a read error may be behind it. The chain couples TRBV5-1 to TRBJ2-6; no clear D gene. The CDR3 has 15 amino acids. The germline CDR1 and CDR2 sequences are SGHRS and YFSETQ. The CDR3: CTSSPQSSGANVLTF. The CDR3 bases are TGCACCAGCAGCCCCCAGAGCTCTGGGGCCAACGTCCTGACTTTC.